The 23 T cell receptor beta chains below all came from one sample that was sequenced in a study of blood T cell repertoires in COVID-19. Generated by immunoSEQ multiplex PCR, the TCRdb table keeps only in-frame clones and is missing some. The data hold about 81,000 clones, with about 84% observed a single time. Sequencing was carried out using peripheral blood. The receptors derive from a human donor in a cohort sampled during active COVID-19.

The chain recombines TRBV5-4 with TRBJ2-3; perhaps TRBD2 as D (6 bases). The ends were cut back, 5 bases at V and 2 bases at J, with 12 bases in the middle. The CDR3 length is 14 residues. Germline V gene sequence: CDR1 SGHNT, CDR2 YYREEE (reference sequence). The CDR3 DNA follows: TGTGCCAGCAGAGGGCGGGACTCCACAGATACGCAGTATTTT. This gives the protein CASRGRDSTDTQYF.

This clone was seen a few times. The rearrangement links TRBV18 to TRBJ2-3; D perhaps matches TRBD1 (5 bases). The CDR3 runs 13 residues. V dropped 3 bases and J dropped 8 bases, with 12 bases sitting between them. The germline V gene has CDR1 KGHSH and CDR2 LQKENI. CDR3 in amino acids: CASSPPYQGTQYF. The CDR3 region has the DNA TGTGCCAGCTCACCGCCCTATCAGGGTACGCAGTATTTT.

This clone appeared once. The CDR3 loop reads CASSAGTSDNEQFF. The CDR3 DNA reads TGCGCCAGCAGCGCCGGGACATCCGACAATGAGCAGTTCTTC. The V and J genes are TRBV5-1 and TRBJ2-1, with TRBD1 as a possible D gene (6 bases). This CDR3 region has 14 residues. Between the trimmed V and J ends, which lost 4 bases and 5 bases, there was a span of 13 bases. CDR1 and CDR2 from the germline V gene are SGHRS and YFSETQ.

The chain is built from TRBV28 and TRBJ1-4; D perhaps matches TRBD1 (5 bases). CDR3 length: 16 amino acids. Germline V lookup: CDR1 MDHEN, CDR2 SYDVKM. Trimming shortened V by 4 bases and J by 4 bases, and 16 bases separated the two germline ends. Here the CDR3 DNA reads TGTGCCAGCAGTTCGACAGCCCGGGAGAATAATGAAAAACTGTTTTTT. It translates to CASSSTARENNEKLFF.

This clone was recorded once. CDR3 amino acids: CASSYSSMGGGDTQYF. Written as DNA, the CDR3 is TGTGCCAGCAGCTACTCCTCGATGGGGGGGGGAGATACGCAGTATTTT. J is TRBJ2-3 and V is TRBV3-1 (or the pseudogene TRBV3-2); 7 bases align to TRBD2. J lost 5 bases, V lost 5 bases, and 13 bases had no gene match. CDR3 length: 16 residues. Germline assignment: CDR1 LGHDT and CDR2 YNNKEL (reference sequence).

V is TRBV6-2 or TRBV6-3 and J is TRBJ1-4; 7 bases are a match to TRBD1. V lost 4 bases and J lost 7; bases outside the gene matches: 6. Germline V gene sequence: CDR1 MNHEY, CDR2 SVGEGT. The CDR3 extends over 14 amino acids. CDR3 sequence reads: CASSSDRVVEKLFF. CDR3 coding DNA: TGTGCCAGCAGTTCAGACAGGGTTGTTGAAAAACTGTTTTTT.

This chain connects TRBV29-1 to TRBJ2-5, with D maybe TRBD2 (5 bases). The germline V and J ends were trimmed by 3 bases and 5 bases, with 16 bases remaining between them. This CDR3 has 14 residues. Germline CDR1 reads SQVTM; CDR2 reads ANQGSEA. The CDR3 DNA is TGCAGCGTTGAGTCCCCCCCGGGCGGGGAGACCCAGTACTTC. Translated: CSVESPPGGETQYF.

The V and J genes are TRBV14 and TRBJ2-2, with a tentative D call TRBD1 (6 bases). The CDR3 spans 17 residues. V lost 4 bases to trimming and J lost 5 bases, with 20 bases between them. Germline assignment: CDR1 SGHDN and CDR2 FVKESK. CDR3 sequence reads: CASSPLLGQGGTGELFF. CDR3 DNA sequence: TGTGCCAGCAGCCCTCTCCTCGGGCAAGGGGGTACCGGGGAGCTGTTTTTT.

In this sample, this clone turned up once. The chain couples TRBV5-1 to TRBJ1-6, with D uncertain. Germline assignment: CDR1 SGHRS and CDR2 YFSETQ. V was shortened by 0 bases and J by 7 bases, with 8 bases between the two germline ends. The CDR3 has 14 amino acids. The CDR3 DNA reads TGCGCCAGCAGCTTGGTGGGCGGGAATTCACCCCTCCACTTT. This gives the protein CASSLVGGNSPLHF.

The V and J genes are TRBV2 and TRBJ1-2; TRBD1 might be the D (6 bases). This CDR3 is 15 amino acids long. Germline CDR1 and CDR2: SNHLY and FYNNEI. V dropped 1 base and J dropped 4 bases, with 13 bases sitting between them. CDR3: CASSEVTTGFYGYTF. For the CDR3, the DNA is TGTGCCAGCAGTGAAGTCACGACAGGTTTCTATGGCTACACCTTC.

This chain joins TRBV6-6 and TRBJ1-5; tentatively, D is TRBD1 (6 bases). V was shortened by 2 bases and J by 4 bases, with 15 bases between the two germline ends. Germline V gene lookup returns CDR1 MNHNY and CDR2 SVGAGI (reference sequence). The CDR3 sequence is 16 residues long. CDR3 loop: CASSYPRRQVNQPQHF. The CDR3 nucleotides are TGTGCCAGCAGTTACCCCCGTCGACAGGTTAATCAGCCCCAGCATTTT.

J is TRBJ2-3 and V is TRBV7-9; D not certain. Deletions cut 6 bases from V and 6 bases from J, with 7 bases between. CDR3 length equals 11 residues. Germline CDR1 SEHNR, CDR2 FQNEAQ (reference sequence). Here the CDR3 reads CASSPQDTQYF. CDR3 nucleotides: TGTGCCAGCAGTCCGCAGGATACGCAGTATTTT.

The CDR3 loop reads CASSPSTRGTTDTQYF. CDR3 DNA sequence: TGCGCCAGCAGCCCTTCGACTCGCGGGACCACAGATACGCAGTATTTT. The J gene is TRBJ2-3, the V gene TRBV5-1; weak D call: TRBD2 (6 bases). The CDR3 loop spans 16 amino acids. Per germline, CDR1 SGHRS and CDR2 YFSETQ. V was cut by 4 bases and J by 2 bases, with 17 bases left in between.

The sample holds a few counts of this clone. The V gene is TRBV29-1, the J gene TRBJ2-7, with D uncertain. Trimming took 5 bases from V and 0 from J, leaving 8 bases between them. Germline V lookup: CDR1 SQVTM, CDR2 ANQGSEA. The CDR3 runs 12 residues. DNA for the CDR3: TGCAGCGTTCAGAACCGCTCCTACGAGCAGTACTTC. Translation gives CSVQNRSYEQYF.

The rearrangement uses TRBV7-3 and TRBJ2-3, with 11 bases matching TRBD2. Unmatched junction bases numbered 2, after V lost 7 bases and J lost 2 bases. The CDR3 is 14 amino acids. Germline assignment: CDR1 SGHTA and CDR2 FQGTGA. CDR3 sequence reads: CASKLAGDTDTQYF. The CDR3, as DNA: TGTGCCAGCAAACTAGCGGGGGACACAGATACGCAGTATTTT.

The rearrangement uses TRBV30 and TRBJ1-1; D not resolved. Germline-derived CDR1 and CDR2 are GTSNPN and SVGIG (reference sequence). The CDR3 is 12 amino acids. V was cut by 1 base and J by 5 bases, with 8 bases left in between. CDR3 in amino acids: CAWSDRKTEAFF. The DNA for the CDR3 is TGTGCCTGGAGTGACAGAAAAACTGAAGCTTTCTTT.

This chain links TRBV11-2 with TRBJ2-7; TRBD1 matches 8 bases. The V gene's germline CDR1 is SGHAT and CDR2 FQNNGV. V shed 1 base and J 2 bases; nucleotides not matched to a gene: 1. This CDR3 spans 14 amino acids. The DNA of the CDR3 is TGTGCCAGCAGCTTAGGGACAGGGCCCTACGAGCAGTACTTC. Its protein is CASSLGTGPYEQYF.

The chain combines TRBV11-2 with TRBJ1-3; no clear D. V was cut by 2 bases and J by 2 bases, with 10 bases left in between. The CDR3 contains 15 residues. Germline V CDR1 and CDR2: SGHAT, FQNNGV. The CDR3 is CASSLNAPAGNTIYF. The CDR3 coding sequence is TGTGCCAGCAGCTTAAATGCGCCGGCTGGAAACACCATATATTTT.

This clone was found once. This rearrangement joins TRBV5-8 to TRBJ2-7; 8 bases are shared with TRBD1. The V gene end was trimmed by 0 bases and the J gene end by 0 bases; junction bases not matched to a gene: 5. There are 16 residues in the CDR3. The germline CDR1 and CDR2 sequences are SGHTS and YDEGEE. CDR3 residues: CASSLVGQAVSYEQYF. The CDR3, as DNA: TGTGCCAGCAGCTTGGTGGGACAGGCGGTCTCCTACGAGCAGTACTTC.

This clone has only a few counts. CDR3 sequence: CASSKQGIGNQPQHF. The CDR3 nucleotides are TGCGCCAGCAGCAAACAGGGTATAGGTAATCAGCCCCAGCATTTT. The J gene is TRBJ1-5, the V gene TRBV4-1; tentatively, D is TRBD1 (6 bases). Germline V lookup: CDR1 MGHRA, CDR2 YSYEKL. The CDR3 is made up of 15 amino acids. The V and J ends lost 5 bases and 4 bases respectively, with 15 bases between them.

This CDR3 is CASSVGGGTSYEQYF. The CDR3 DNA is TGTGCCAGCAGCGTCGGGGGGGGGACCTCCTACGAGCAGTACTTC. The chain employs TRBV7-8 and TRBJ2-7, with 8 bases aligning to TRBD2. Trimming at V came to 5 bases and at J to 0 bases, leaving 6 bases not matched to a gene. CDR1 is SGHVS and CDR2 is FQNEAQ in the germline V gene. The CDR3 is 15 residues long.

DNA of the CDR3: TGTGCCATCAGTAGGGACAGGGGGAGGAGTGAAAAACTGTTTTTT. Translation: CAISRDRGRSEKLFF. The chain is built from TRBV10-3 and TRBJ1-4; TRBD1 matches at 11 bases. Germline CDR1 is ENHRY and CDR2 is SYGVKD. This CDR3 comprises 15 residues. V trimming: 5 bases; J trimming: 7 bases; junction bases outside the gene matches: 6.

This clone was counted between two and nine times. The chain couples TRBV5-1 to TRBJ1-2; D might be TRBD1 (6 bases). Germline CDR1 reads SGHRS; CDR2 reads YFSETQ. This CDR3 region has 13 residues. V dropped 3 bases and J dropped 0 bases, with 6 bases sitting between them. The DNA of the CDR3 is TGCGCCAGCAGCTGGACAGCTAACTATGGCTACACCTTC. This codes for CASSWTANYGYTF.